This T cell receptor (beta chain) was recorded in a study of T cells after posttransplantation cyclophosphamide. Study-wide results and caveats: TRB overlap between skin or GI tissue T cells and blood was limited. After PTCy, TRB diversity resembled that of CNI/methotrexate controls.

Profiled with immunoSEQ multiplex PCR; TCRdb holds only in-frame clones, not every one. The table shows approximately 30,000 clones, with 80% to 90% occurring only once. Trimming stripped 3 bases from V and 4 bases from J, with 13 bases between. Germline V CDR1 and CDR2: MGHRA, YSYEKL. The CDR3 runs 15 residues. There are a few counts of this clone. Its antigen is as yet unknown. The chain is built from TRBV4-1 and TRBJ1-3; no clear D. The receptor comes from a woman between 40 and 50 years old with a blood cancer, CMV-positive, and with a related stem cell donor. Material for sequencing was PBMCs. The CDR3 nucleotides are TGCGCCAGCAGCCACCCCCTAATATCAGGAAACACCATATATTTT. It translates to CASSHPLISGNTIYF.